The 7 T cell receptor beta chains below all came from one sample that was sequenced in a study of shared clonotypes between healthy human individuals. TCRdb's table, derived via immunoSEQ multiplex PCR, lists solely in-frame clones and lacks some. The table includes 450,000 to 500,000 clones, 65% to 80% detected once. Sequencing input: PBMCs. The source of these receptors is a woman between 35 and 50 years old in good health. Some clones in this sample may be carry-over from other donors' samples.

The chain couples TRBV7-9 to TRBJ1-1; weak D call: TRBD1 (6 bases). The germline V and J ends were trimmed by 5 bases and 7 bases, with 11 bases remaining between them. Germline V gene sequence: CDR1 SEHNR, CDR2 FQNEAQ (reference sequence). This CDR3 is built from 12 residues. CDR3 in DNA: TGTGCCAGCAGCCCACCGACAGGTGAAGCTTTCTTT. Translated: CASSPPTGEAFF.

The CDR3 reads CASSLGDWEQIYGYTF. The CDR3 bases are TGTGCCAGCAGTCTCGGGGATTGGGAACAAATCTATGGCTACACCTTC. The rearrangement links TRBV9 to TRBJ1-2; the D is unclear. The germline CDR1 and CDR2 sequences are SGDLS and YYNGEE. V was shortened by 5 bases and J by 4 bases, with 21 bases between the two germline ends. The CDR3 spans 16 residues.

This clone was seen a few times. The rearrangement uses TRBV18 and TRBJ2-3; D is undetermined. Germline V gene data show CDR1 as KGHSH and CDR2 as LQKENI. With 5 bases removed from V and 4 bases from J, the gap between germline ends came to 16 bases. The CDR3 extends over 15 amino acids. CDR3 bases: TGTGCCAGCTCATCGGGTCAGTGGGGTGCAGATACGCAGTATTTT. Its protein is CASSSGQWGADTQYF.

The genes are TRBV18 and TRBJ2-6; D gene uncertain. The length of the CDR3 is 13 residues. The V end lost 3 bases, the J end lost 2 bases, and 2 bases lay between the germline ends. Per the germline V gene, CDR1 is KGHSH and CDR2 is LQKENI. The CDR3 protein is CASSPAGANVLTF. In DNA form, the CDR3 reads TGTGCCAGCTCACCTGCTGGGGCCAACGTCCTGACTTTC.

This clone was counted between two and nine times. CDR3 in amino acids: CASGSGTGGYEQYF. The DNA for the CDR3 is TGTGCCAGCGGAAGCGGGACAGGAGGTTACGAGCAGTACTTC. This sequence joins TRBV28 and TRBJ2-7, with D maybe TRBD1 (8 bases). Germline V gene data show CDR1 as MDHEN and CDR2 as SYDVKM. With 8 bases removed from V and 4 bases from J, the gap between germline ends came to 18 bases. This CDR3 is built from 14 residues.

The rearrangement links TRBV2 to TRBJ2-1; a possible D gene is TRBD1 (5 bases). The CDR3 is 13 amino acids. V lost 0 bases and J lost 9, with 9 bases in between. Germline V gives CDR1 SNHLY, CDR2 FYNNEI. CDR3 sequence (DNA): TGTGCCAGCAGTGAAGCGGCAGGGATTGAGCAGTTCTTC. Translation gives CASSEAAGIEQFF.

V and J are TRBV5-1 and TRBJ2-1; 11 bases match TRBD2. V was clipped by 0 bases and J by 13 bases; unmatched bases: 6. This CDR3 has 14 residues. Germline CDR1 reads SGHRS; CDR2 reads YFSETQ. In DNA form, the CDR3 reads TGCGCCAGCAGCTTGGCCCTAGCGGGAGGAGTACAGTTCTTC. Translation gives CASSLALAGGVQFF.